This record concerns one T cell receptor beta chain sequence. Its specific antigen is unknown. Nothing much larger sits one base from this clone, and base qualities are not available. This sample was taken from a study of blood T cell repertoires in COVID-19 (dated by TCRdb to the early 2020s). Background for the entire study: Samples covering the acute and convalescent phases of COVID-19 were provided by collaborators in the United States, Italy and Spain. The prospective study material was composed of cDNA or gDNA derived from T cells, B-cell-depleted T cells, or PBMCs. Deeply sampled blood TCRbeta repertoires from subjects exposed to, actively infected with, or recovered from COVID-19 were included in the dataset. The repertoires were made available in a free public database intended to serve as a resource for research on the immune response to SARS-CoV-2. The samples were drawn from two sources: the first 160 participants of the ongoing ImmuneRACE study, and fewer than 1,500 subjects contributed by 6 global collaborators. Sample metadata almost always included a de-identified subject ID, COVID-19 status, age in years and sex. Where available, HLA class I and class II types were taken from metadata supplied by the sample provider and were not determined by assay-based typing. The study at large found these results: Clinical and demographic metadata were provided uncurated, with the amount varying by source and participant.

Collaborating institutions collected whole blood in K2EDTA tubes following their own protocols. Collaborator samples were shipped for TCRbeta analysis as frozen whole blood, isolated PBMCs, or DNA extracted from either sample type. TCRbeta CDR3 regions were amplified from genomic DNA using the immunoSEQ Assay, a bias-controlled multiplex PCR. Per the authors' processing: Nucleated cell counts per sample were estimated from amplification of reference gene primers within the assay. To quantify the absolute abundance of each unique TCRbeta CDR3 rearrangement, sequence reads were collapsed and filtered. Productive Simpson clonality was computed per sample as the square root of Simpson's diversity index over productive rearrangements. What TCRdb holds here is the immuneACCESS table cut down to in-frame rearrangements. Part of the clones is not present; checked against another copy, under half of the missing clones reflect an unresolved V gene, and the others are unexplained. V and J calls plus clone size are reproduced from that table; the DNA served to infer D and trimming. The sample table lists about 260,000 clones, approximately 84% of them with a count of one. The top ten hold approximately 1.9% of the sample.

The germline V gene supplies CDR1 MNHEY and CDR2 SVGAGI. Trimming takes 6 bases from V and 2 bases from J, and the germline ends sit 16 bases apart. The cysteine opens and the phenylalanine closes a CDR3 of 15 amino acids. Only CDR3 DNA is held: 45 bases, read in frame from base 1. In this chain, TRBV6-5 is recombined with TRBJ1-1; TRBD1 is a weak D gene call, 5 bases matching. Sequenced material: peripheral blood. The sequence was obtained from a woman older than 75 with acute or convalescent COVID-19. The sequence in DNA is TGTGCCAGCAGAAACGACAGAACCCAAAACACTGAAGCTTTCTTT. Its protein reads: CASRNDRTQNTEAFF.